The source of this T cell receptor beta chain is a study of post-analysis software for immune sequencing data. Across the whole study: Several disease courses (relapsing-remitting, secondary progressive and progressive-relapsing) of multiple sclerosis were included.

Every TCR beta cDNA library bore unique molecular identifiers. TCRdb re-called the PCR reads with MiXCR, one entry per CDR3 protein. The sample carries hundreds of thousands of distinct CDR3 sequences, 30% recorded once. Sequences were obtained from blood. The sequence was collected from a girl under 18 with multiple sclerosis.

The CDR3 is CASSSIRDRAGGYNSPLHF. CDR3 DNA sequence: TGTGCCAGCAGCTCGATCCGGGACAGGGCTGGCGGTTATAATTCACCCCTCCACTTT. This rearrangement joins TRBV7-9 to TRBJ1-6, with TRBD1 matching over 9 bases. V lost 4 bases, J lost 4 bases, and 14 bases stayed unmatched. CDR1 is SEHNR, CDR2 FQNEAQ, per germline (reference sequence). The CDR3 sequence is 19 residues long. Looking up the rest from reference TRBV7-9 and TRBJ1-6 gives the full variable domain: DTGVSQNPRHKITKRGQNVTFRCDPISEHNRLYWYRQTLGQGPEFLTYFQNEAQLEKSRLLSDRFSAERPKGSFSTLEIQRTEQGDSAMYLCASSSIRDRAGGYNSPLHFGNGTRLTVT.